This record concerns one T cell receptor beta chain sequence. Its antigen is not identified. The data were obtained in a study of T cell responses to AZD1222 COVID-19 vaccine. Whole-study findings and limits: Mostly white British, mostly female donors; authors suggested clonal diversity may be underestimated.

Profiled with immunoSEQ multiplex PCR; TCRdb holds only in-frame clones, not every one. The sample shows around 160,000 clones, roughly 80% of them seen only once. V was pared by 1 base and J by 7 bases, with 16 bases between. This CDR3 comprises 16 residues. The germline V gene encodes CDR1 SGHTA and CDR2 FQGTGA. The sequence was obtained from an adult in good health. The starting material was peripheral blood, obtained on day 0 of MenACWY control vaccination. The chain employs TRBV7-3 and TRBJ2-2, with a tentative D call TRBD2 (6 bases). CDR3 bases: TGTGCCAGCAGCTTAATACCGGCAGGGCGGGGCGGGGAGCTGTTTTTT. It specifies CASSLIPAGRGGELFF.